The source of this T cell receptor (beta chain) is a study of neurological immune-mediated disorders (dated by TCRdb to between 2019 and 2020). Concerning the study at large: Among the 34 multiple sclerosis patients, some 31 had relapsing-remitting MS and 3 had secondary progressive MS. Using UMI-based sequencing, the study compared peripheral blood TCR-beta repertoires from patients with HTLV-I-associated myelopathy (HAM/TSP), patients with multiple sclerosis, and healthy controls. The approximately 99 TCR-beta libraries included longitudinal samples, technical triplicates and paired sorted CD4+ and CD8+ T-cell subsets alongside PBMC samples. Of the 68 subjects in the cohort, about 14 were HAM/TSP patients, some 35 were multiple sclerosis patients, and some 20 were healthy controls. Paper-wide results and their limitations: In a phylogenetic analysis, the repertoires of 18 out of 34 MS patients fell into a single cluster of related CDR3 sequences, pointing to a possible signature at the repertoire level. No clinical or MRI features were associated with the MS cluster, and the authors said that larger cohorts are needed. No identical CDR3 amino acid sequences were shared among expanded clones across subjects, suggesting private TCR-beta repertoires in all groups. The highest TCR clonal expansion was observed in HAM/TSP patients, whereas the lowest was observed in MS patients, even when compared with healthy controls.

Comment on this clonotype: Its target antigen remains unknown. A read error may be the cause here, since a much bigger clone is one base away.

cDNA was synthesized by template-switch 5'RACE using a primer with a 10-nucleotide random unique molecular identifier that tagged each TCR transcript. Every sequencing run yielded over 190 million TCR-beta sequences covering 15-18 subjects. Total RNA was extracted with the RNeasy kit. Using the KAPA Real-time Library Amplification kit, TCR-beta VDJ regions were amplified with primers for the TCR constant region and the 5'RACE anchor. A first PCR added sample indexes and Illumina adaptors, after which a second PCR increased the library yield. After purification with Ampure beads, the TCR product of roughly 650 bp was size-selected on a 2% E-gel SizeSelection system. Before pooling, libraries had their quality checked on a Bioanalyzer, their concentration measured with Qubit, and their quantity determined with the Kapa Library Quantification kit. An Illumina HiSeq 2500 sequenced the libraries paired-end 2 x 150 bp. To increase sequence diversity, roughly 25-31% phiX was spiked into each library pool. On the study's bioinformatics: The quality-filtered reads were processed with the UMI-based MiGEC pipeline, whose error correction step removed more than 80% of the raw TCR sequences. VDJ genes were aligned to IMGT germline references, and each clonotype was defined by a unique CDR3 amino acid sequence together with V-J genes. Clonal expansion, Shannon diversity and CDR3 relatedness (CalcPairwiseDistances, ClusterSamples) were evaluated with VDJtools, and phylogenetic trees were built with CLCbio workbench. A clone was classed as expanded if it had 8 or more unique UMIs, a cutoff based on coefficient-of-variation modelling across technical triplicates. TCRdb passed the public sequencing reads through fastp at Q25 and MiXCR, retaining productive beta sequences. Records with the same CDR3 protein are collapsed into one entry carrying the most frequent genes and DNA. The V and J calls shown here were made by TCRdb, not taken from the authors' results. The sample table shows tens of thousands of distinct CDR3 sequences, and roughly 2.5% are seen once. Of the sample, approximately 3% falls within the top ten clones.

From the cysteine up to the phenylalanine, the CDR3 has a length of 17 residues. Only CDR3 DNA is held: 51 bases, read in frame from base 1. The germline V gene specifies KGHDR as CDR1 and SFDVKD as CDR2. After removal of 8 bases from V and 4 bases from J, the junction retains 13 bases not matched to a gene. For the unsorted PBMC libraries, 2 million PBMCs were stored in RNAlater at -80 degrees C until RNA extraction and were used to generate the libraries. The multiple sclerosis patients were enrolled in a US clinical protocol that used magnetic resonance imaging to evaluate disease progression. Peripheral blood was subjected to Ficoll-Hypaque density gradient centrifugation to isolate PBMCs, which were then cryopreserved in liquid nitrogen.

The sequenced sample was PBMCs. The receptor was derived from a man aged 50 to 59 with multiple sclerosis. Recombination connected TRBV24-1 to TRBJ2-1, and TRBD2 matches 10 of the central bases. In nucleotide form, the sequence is TGTGCCACCATCTACACTAGCGGGGAGGATCAATACAATGAGCAGTTCTTC. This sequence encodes CATIYTSGEDQYNEQFF.